These 11 T cell receptor beta chains share one sample of origin, sequenced in a study of T cell responses to AZD1222 COVID-19 vaccine. Clones were read by immunoSEQ multiplex PCR, and TCRdb kept only the in-frame ones, dropping some. This table has around 140,000 clones, approximately 91% appearing once. The source was peripheral blood, collected 28 days after the second dose of the MenACWY control vaccine. All receptors come from an adult who received the MenACWY meningococcal vaccine as a control.

This chain uses TRBV27 with TRBJ1-2; 9 nucleotides agree with TRBD1. In germline, CDR1 is MNHEY, CDR2 SMNVEV (reference sequence). The CDR3 is made up of 16 amino acids. Trimming at V came to 0 bases and at J to 5 bases, leaving 7 bases not matched to a gene. The CDR3 DNA reads as TGTGCCAGCAGTTTATCTGGGACAGGGAGATTATATGGCTACACCTTC. Amino acid sequence: CASSLSGTGRLYGYTF.

This chain connects TRBV5-8 to TRBJ2-5; D not certain. Germline CDR1 SGHTS, CDR2 YDEGEE. The CDR3 length is 12 residues. V dropped 3 bases and J dropped 4 bases, with 7 bases sitting between them. Here the CDR3 reads CASSSWAETQYF. CDR3 in DNA: TGTGCCAGCAGCTCTTGGGCAGAGACCCAGTACTTC.

The V call is TRBV4-3, the J call TRBJ1-5, with D tentatively TRBD1 (5 bases). The CDR3 runs 13 residues. Trimming removed 4 bases at V and 4 bases at J, with 8 bases between. Germline-derived CDR1 and CDR2 are LGHNA and YSLEER. The CDR3 nucleotides read TGCGCCAGCAGCCTACAGGTAAATCAGCCCCAGCATTTT. The encoded protein is CASSLQVNQPQHF.

V and J are TRBV12-3 or TRBV12-4 and TRBJ2-3; D gene uncertain. The V end was cut by 6 bases, the J end by 2 bases, with 9 bases between. CDR3 size: 13 residues. CDR3 in amino acids: CASRYQVTDTQYF. In DNA form, the CDR3 reads TGTGCCAGCAGATACCAAGTCACAGATACGCAGTATTTT.

The genes are TRBV30 and TRBJ1-5; D remains ambiguous. CDR1 is GTSNPN and CDR2 is SVGIG in the germline V gene (reference sequence). CDR3 length: 13 residues. V gave up 6 bases and J gave up 0 bases, with 9 bases separating them. DNA of the CDR3: TGTGCCTGTGCGACGGATAGCAATCAGCCCCAGCATTTT. Protein sequence: CACATDSNQPQHF. The complete variable domain, with remaining parts taken from reference TRBV30 and TRBJ1-5, reads SQTIHQWPATLVQPVGSPLSLECTVEGTSNPNLYWYRQAAGRGLQLLFYSVGIGQISSEVPQNLSASRPQDRQFILSSKKLLLSDSGFYLCACATDSNQPQHFGDGTRLSIL.

This chain connects TRBV19 to TRBJ1-1; D not resolved. CDR1 and CDR2 (germline): LNHDA, SQIVND (reference sequence). The V end was cut by 1 base, the J end by 6 bases, with 9 bases between. This CDR3 contains 13 residues. DNA of the CDR3: TGTGCCAGTAGTATAGGGTCGCGGGCTGAAGCTTTCTTT. Translation: CASSIGSRAEAFF.

The chain links TRBV28 to TRBJ1-4; possibly TRBD1 for D (5 bases). V dropped 7 bases and J dropped 7 bases, with 19 bases sitting between them. Per the germline V gene, CDR1 is MDHEN and CDR2 is SYDVKM. The CDR3 runs to 15 residues. The CDR3 region has the DNA TGTGCCAGCACCCTATCCGGGGGAGGAGGTGAAAAACTGTTTTTT. It codes for CASTLSGGGGEKLFF.

The J gene is TRBJ2-5, the V gene TRBV28, with 8 bases aligning to TRBD1. The J segment lost 5 bases and the V segment lost 5 bases, leaving 16 bases of the junction unmatched. The CDR3 length is 17 residues. CDR1 is MDHEN and CDR2 is SYDVKM in the germline V gene. CDR3 amino acids: CASSPWAGQGLSETQYF. As DNA, the CDR3 is TGTGCCAGCAGTCCATGGGCCGGACAGGGCTTGTCGGAGACCCAGTACTTC.

In nucleotides, the CDR3 is TGTGCCAGTAGTGTACAGGGGATGAACACTGAAGCTTTCTTT. This encodes CASSVQGMNTEAFF. This chain links TRBV19 with TRBJ1-1; 7 bases align to TRBD1. CDR3 length: 14 amino acids. Per germline, CDR1 LNHDA and CDR2 SQIVND (reference sequence). Trimming removed 5 bases from V and 0 bases from J; junction bases left unmatched: 3.

The gene calls are TRBV27 and TRBJ2-1; D is perhaps TRBD1 or TRBD2 (5 bases each). This CDR3 is built from 15 residues. V lost 0 bases, J lost 2 bases, and 8 bases lay in between. Per the germline V gene, CDR1 is MNHEY and CDR2 is SMNVEV (reference sequence). The CDR3 here is CASSLSGVTYNEQFF. The CDR3 DNA is TGTGCCAGCAGTTTATCGGGGGTCACCTACAATGAGCAGTTCTTC.

The rearrangement links TRBV2 to TRBJ2-4; 9 positions match TRBD1. V lost 5 bases to trimming and J lost 3 bases; unmatched junction nucleotides: 5. CDR1 is SNHLY and CDR2 is FYNNEI in the germline V gene. This CDR3 is built from 15 residues. The CDR3 coding sequence is TGTGCCAGCAGTTCGGACAGGGGAGGCAAAAACATTCAGTACTTC. Amino acid sequence: CASSSDRGGKNIQYF. Full variable domain (remainder filled in from reference TRBV2 and TRBJ2-4): EPEVTQTPSHQVTQMGQEVILRCVPISNHLYFYWYRQILGQKVEFLVSFYNNEISEKSEIFDDQFSVERPDGSNFTLKIRSTKLEDSAMYFCASSSDRGGKNIQYFGAGTRLSVL.